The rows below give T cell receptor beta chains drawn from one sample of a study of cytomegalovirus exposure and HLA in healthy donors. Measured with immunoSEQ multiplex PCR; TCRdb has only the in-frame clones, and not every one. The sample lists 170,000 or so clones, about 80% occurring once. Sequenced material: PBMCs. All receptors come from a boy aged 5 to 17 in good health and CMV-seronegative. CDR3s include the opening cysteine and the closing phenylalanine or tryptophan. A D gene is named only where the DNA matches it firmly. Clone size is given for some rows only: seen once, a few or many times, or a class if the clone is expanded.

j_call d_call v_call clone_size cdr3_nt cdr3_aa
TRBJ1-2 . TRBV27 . TGTGCCAGCAGTCCCCAGACAGGCTACTATGGCTACACCTTC CASSPQTGYYGYTF
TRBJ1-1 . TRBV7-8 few TGTGCCAGCAGCTTATCAGGGGTGAACACTGAAGCTTTCTTT CASSLSGVNTEAFF
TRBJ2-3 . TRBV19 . TGTGCCAGTAGTATAGATCTATTTGCCGCCACAGATACGCAGTATTTT CASSIDLFAATDTQYF
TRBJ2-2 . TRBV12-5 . TGTGCTAGTGGTTTGGGCGGGGGCGGTGGCGGGGAGCTGTTTTTT CASGLGGGGGGELFF
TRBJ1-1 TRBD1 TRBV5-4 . TGTGCCAGCAGCTTGGACAGGGGAAGGGTTCGCACTGAAGCTTTCTTT CASSLDRGRVRTEAFF
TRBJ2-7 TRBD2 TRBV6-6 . TGTGCCAGCGGGCCAGGTGCGGGGGGAGAGAACGAGCAGTACTTC CASGPGAGGENEQYF
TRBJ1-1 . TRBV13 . TGTGCCAGCAGCTTAGAGGCAGCAGGCCTGAACACTGAAGCTTTCTTT CASSLEAAGLNTEAFF
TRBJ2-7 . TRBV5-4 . TGTGCCAGCAGCTTTGGACTCCAGTCCTACGAGCAGTACTTC CASSFGLQSYEQYF
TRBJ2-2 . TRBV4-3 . TGCGCCAGCAGTAATCCCCAGGGGGGCAACACCGGGGAGCTGTTTTTT CASSNPQGGNTGELFF
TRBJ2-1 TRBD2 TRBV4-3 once TGCGCCAGCAGCCCCGCGGGGGGGGGCAATGAGCAGTTCTTC CASSPAGGGNEQFF
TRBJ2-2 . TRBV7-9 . TGTGCCAGCAGCTTAAGTTACACAGACAGCGGGACCGGGGAGCTGTTTTTT CASSLSYTDSGTGELFF
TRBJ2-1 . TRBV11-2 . TGTGCCAGCAGCTTAGAACTATTTAGAGTCGAGCAGTTCTTC CASSLELFRVEQFF
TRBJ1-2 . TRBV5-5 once TGTGCCAGCGAACCCCCCGGGAACTATGGCTACACCTTC CASEPPGNYGYTF
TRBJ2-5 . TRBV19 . TGTGCCAGTAGTCCCAAGTCGAGGGGGGAGACCCAGTACTTC CASSPKSRGETQYF
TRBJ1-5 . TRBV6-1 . TGTGCCAGCAGTTTGGGACAAGACCTTCAGCCCCAGCATTTT CASSLGQDLQPQHF
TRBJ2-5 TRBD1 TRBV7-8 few TGTGCCAGCAGCCAGTCCTCCGGGACAGGGGTTCAAGAGACCCAGTACTTC CASSQSSGTGVQETQYF
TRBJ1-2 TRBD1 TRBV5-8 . TGTGCCAGCAGCAGACGGACAGGGGGCGAACGGTGTGGCTACACCTTC CASSRRTGGERCGYTF
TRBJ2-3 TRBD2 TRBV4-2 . TGTGCCAGCAGCCAAGTTCGGCTAGCGGGAGTCACAGATACGCAGTATTTT CASSQVRLAGVTDTQYF
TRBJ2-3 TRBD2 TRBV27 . TGTGCCAGCAGTCCCAGGACTAGCGGGGGTCAGGATACGCAGTATTTT CASSPRTSGGQDTQYF
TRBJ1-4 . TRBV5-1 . TGCGCCAGCAGCCTGTCCCCCAAACCAGATTCAACTAATGAAAAACTGTTTTTT CASSLSPKPDSTNEKLFF
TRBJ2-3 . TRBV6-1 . TGTGCCAGCAACCCAAGACAGTCTAGCACAGATACGCAGTATTTT CASNPRQSSTDTQYF
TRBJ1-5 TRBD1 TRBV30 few TGTGCCTGGAGAACTTCAGGGGGACAGCCCCAGCATTTT CAWRTSGGQPQHF
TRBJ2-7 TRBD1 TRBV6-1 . TGTGCCAGCAGTGATGACAGGGTCTACGAGCAGTACTTC CASSDDRVYEQYF
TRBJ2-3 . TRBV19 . TGTGCCAGTAGTCGGTCGGGAGTGAGCACAGATACGCAGTATTTT CASSRSGVSTDTQYF
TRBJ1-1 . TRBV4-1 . TGCGCCAGCAGCCAAGAAACATCAGGGGACACTGAAGCTTTCTTT CASSQETSGDTEAFF